This TCR beta chain is drawn from a study of shared clonotypes between healthy human individuals. Study-wide points: It was observed that about 5% of naive CD4 clonotypes were shared across a few donors. What limited the represented genetic and exposure-history diversity was the small number of donors.

Sequencing was at deep level. Assay: immunoSEQ multiplex PCR; the TCRdb copy retains only in-frame clones and omits some. The repertoire has 500,000 or so clones, about 96% of them found once; the top ten carry 0.05% to 0.08%. The CDR3 totals 16 residues. CDR1 and CDR2 from the germline V gene are SGHRS and YFSETQ. V dropped 3 bases and J dropped 5 bases, with 18 bases sitting between them. Regarding this clone: Its antigen remains unidentified.

The receptor was derived from a woman younger than 45 in good health. The specimen was naive CD4+ T cells sorted from blood. The sample's subset: CD45RA+ positively selected. V usage is TRBV5-1 and J usage is TRBJ2-1, with D possibly being TRBD1 (6 bases). The CDR3: CASSWARDTGNNEQFF. The CDR3 DNA reads TGCGCCAGCAGCTGGGCCCGGGACACCGGTAACAATGAGCAGTTCTTC.